A selection of T cell receptor beta chains follows, all from one sample in a study of response to subunit inactivated influenza vaccine. Each CDR3 protein is one row after TCRdb ran MiXCR on the RT-PCR reads. Here the sample spans roughly 650,000 distinct CDR3 sequences, 14% being singletons. The material sequenced was PBMCs from blood, taken approximately 15 days before vaccination. These receptors came from a man in his fifties or sixties who received an inactivated influenza vaccine. Both conserved end residues are part of each CDR3. D genes are given only for firm matches. Only some rows state a clone size, as once, few, many or a class for expanded clones.

>NA|few|TRBV30|TRBJ2-1
TGTGCCTGGAGTGGGGGGGATGAGCAGTTCTTC
CAWSGGDEQFF
>NA|NA|TRBV7-2|TRBJ2-7
TGTGCCAGCAGCTTGGGGCCAAGGGGGGTCTACGAGCAGTACTTC
CASSLGPRGVYEQYF
>TRBD1|NA|TRBV11-2|TRBJ2-5
TGTGCCAGCAGCTTAGACGCAGGGGGTTTTGAGACCCAGTACTTC
CASSLDAGGFETQYF
>TRBD2|few|TRBV5-6|TRBJ2-3
TGTGCCAGCAGCCCAGGGGCGGGGGGAGCAGATACGCAGTATTTT
CASSPGAGGADTQYF
>TRBD2|NA|TRBV27|TRBJ2-1
TGTGCCAGCAGTTTAGGGCGGGAGGTCGTGGAGCAGTTCTTC
CASSLGREVVEQFF
>NA|many|TRBV7-9|TRBJ1-1
TGTGCCAGCAGCTTAGTTCTGGGTTTCCCTCCTGAAGCTTTCTTT
CASSLVLGFPPEAFF
>NA|NA|TRBV20-1|TRBJ2-5
TGCAGTGCTAGATCCAGTCCGAGACAGGAGACCCAGTACTTC
CSARSSPRQETQYF
>NA|many|TRBV7-2|TRBJ2-2
TGTGCCAGCAGCTCTCGGATCGGGAACACCGGGGAGCTGTTTTTT
CASSSRIGNTGELFF
>NA|once|TRBV6-1|TRBJ1-1
TGTGCCAGCAGCCTCGGGAAAGGACTGAACACTGAAGCTTTCTTT
CASSLGKGLNTEAFF
>NA|NA|TRBV20-1|TRBJ1-4
TGCAGTGCTTCCCCCGTGCGGCTTACTAATGAAAAACTGTTTTTT
CSASPVRLTNEKLFF
>NA|many|TRBV7-9|TRBJ1-1
TGTGCCAGCAGCTTAGTTGGGCAGCTGAACACTGAAGCTTTCTTT
CASSLVGQLNTEAFF
>NA|few|TRBV28|TRBJ2-1
TGTGCCAGCACCTCGGGACTCCTCTCCTACAATGAGCAGTTCTTC
CASTSGLLSYNEQFF
>NA|NA|TRBV20-1|TRBJ1-2
TGCAGTGCTAGAGCTCCGGGCGGCTATGGCTACACCTTC
CSARAPGGYGYTF
>TRBD1|few|TRBV7-3|TRBJ2-3
TGTGCCAGCAGAAGGACAGGACGAATCACAGATACGCAGTATTTT
CASRRTGRITDTQYF
>NA|NA|TRBV11-2|TRBJ2-6
TGTGCCAGCAGCTCCGGGAGATACTCTGGGGCCAACGTCCTGACTTTC
CASSSGRYSGANVLTF
>NA|NA|TRBV19|TRBJ2-3
TGTGCCAGTAGCGGGCTGGATCCCGTGACAGATACGCAGTATTTT
CASSGLDPVTDTQYF